This T cell receptor (beta chain) originates from a study of T cell changes during pregnancy in multiple sclerosis. Per germline, CDR1 SGHTA and CDR2 FQGNSA. Trimming cost V 5 bases and J 2 bases, with 16 bases left between them. CDR3 length: 16 residues. Profiled with immunoSEQ multiplex PCR; TCRdb holds only in-frame clones, not every one. Among 35,000 to 45,000 clones listed, 90% to 95% were seen once. The receptor comes from a female donor with multiple sclerosis, enrolled in a pregnancy study. The material sequenced was CD4+ T cells from peripheral blood mononuclear cells, taken in the first trimester of pregnancy. V usage is TRBV7-2 and J usage is TRBJ1-3, with D perhaps TRBD1 (6 bases). This CDR3 is CASSPRGGGAGNTIYF. The DNA of the CDR3 is TGTGCCAGCAGCCCCAGGGGAGGGGGAGCTGGAAACACCATATATTTT.